The clone carrying this TCR beta chain rates as medium-sized (0.01 to 0.1%). The method was immunoSEQ multiplex PCR; TCRdb's version includes in-frame clones alone and lacks a portion of them. The sample contains 150,000 to 200,000 clones, approximately 90% of which appear only once. The data were obtained in a study of blood T cell repertoires in COVID-19. CDR1 and CDR2 from the germline V gene are SGDLS and YYNGEE. This CDR3 comprises 13 residues. Between the trimmed V and J ends, which lost 3 bases and 6 bases, there was a span of 10 bases. The sequenced sample consisted of peripheral blood. The chain employs TRBV9 and TRBJ2-1; D gene unclear. The clonotype originates from a human donor in a cohort sampled during active COVID-19. The CDR3 is CASSAPISNEQFF. CDR3 in DNA: TGTGCCAGCAGCGCACCCATTAGCAATGAGCAGTTCTTC. The full variable domain, with the rest looked up from reference TRBV9 and TRBJ2-1, is DSGVTQTPKHLITATGQRVTLRCSPRSGDLSVYWYQQSLDQGLQFLIQYYNGEERAKGNILERFSAQQFPDLHSELNLSSLELGDSALYFCASSAPISNEQFFGPGTRLTVL.